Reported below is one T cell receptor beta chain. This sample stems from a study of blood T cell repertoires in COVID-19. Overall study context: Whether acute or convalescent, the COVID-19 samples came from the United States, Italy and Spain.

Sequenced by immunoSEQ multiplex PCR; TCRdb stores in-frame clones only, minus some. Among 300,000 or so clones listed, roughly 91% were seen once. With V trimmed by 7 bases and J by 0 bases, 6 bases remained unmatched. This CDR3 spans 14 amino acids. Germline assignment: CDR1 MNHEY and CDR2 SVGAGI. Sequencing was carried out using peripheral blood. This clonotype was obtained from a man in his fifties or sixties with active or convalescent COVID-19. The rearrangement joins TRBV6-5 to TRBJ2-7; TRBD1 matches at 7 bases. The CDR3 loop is CASTGTVSSYEQYF. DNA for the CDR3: TGTGCCAGCACCGGGACAGTGAGCTCCTACGAGCAGTACTTC.